This T cell receptor beta chain came from a study of T-cell reconstitution after alpha-beta-depleted transplantation in children. Study-wide findings and caveats: Surviving recipient T cells and thymic progenitors underlay high day-60 TCRbeta diversity in some patients.

The CDR3 loop spans 21 amino acids. Germline values: CDR1 SGHTA, CDR2 FQGNSA. V dropped 4 bases and J dropped 0; count of bases not matched to a gene: 15. In this sample, this clonotype turned up a few times. The target antigen is unknown. Unique molecular identifiers were used in preparing the TCRbeta library. TCRdb recomputed calls from the PCR reads with MiXCR, one row per CDR3 protein. This sample has 250,000 to 400,000 distinct CDR3 sequences, with around 20% found just once. The chain carries TRBV7-2 and TRBJ2-1; 13 bases map to TRBD2. Sequenced here: PBMCs, mostly from graft donor cells, sampled 180 days after TCRalphabeta/CD19-depleted stem cell transplant. This TCR was sampled from a male patient younger than 18 who had a stem cell transplant for acute lymphoblastic leukemia, so the T cells may come from the graft donor. For the CDR3, the DNA is TGTGCCAGCAGCTCCCCCCCACTAGCGGGAGGGCAATATTTCTCCTACAATGAGCAGTTCTTC. Protein: CASSSPPLAGGQYFSYNEQFF.